These 12 T cell receptor beta chains were all obtained from the same sample, sequenced in a study of CD8 T cells in ankylosing spondylitis. Via MiXCR, TCRdb re-called the 5' RACE reads, giving one row per CDR3 protein. Of 300,000 to 350,000 distinct CDR3 sequences listed, under 14% are singletons. Specimen: blood, either unsorted or a sorted T cell fraction (not recorded which). These receptors all come from a female donor with ankylosing spondylitis or in good health (not recorded which).

A remark on this clonotype: One end of the junction varies from germline; a read error may be responsible. The chain employs TRBV3-1 and TRBJ2-3, with D possibly called TRBD1 or TRBD2 (7 bases each). The CDR3 is 18 residues long. Germline assignment: CDR1 LGHDT and CDR2 YNNKEL (reference sequence). Here the CDR3 DNA reads TGTGCCTGCAGCCAAGGTGGGGGGGCCCCCGGAAGGGGGCATACGCAGTATTTT. Protein product: CACSQGGGAPGRGHTQYF.

The V and J genes are TRBV30 and TRBJ2-3, with TRBD2 as a possible D gene (5 bases). The V end was cut by 2 bases, the J end by 6 bases, with 12 bases between. The CDR3 covers 13 residues. Germline CDR1 and CDR2: GTSNPN and SVGIG (reference sequence). The CDR3 sequence: CAWSHGVMDTQYF. The DNA for the CDR3 is TGTGCCTGGAGTCACGGGGTGATGGATACGCAGTATTTT.

V usage is TRBV29-1 and J usage is TRBJ2-3, with TRBD1 matching over 7 bases. Trimming at V came to 7 bases and at J to 8 bases, leaving 27 bases not matched to a gene. Germline CDR1 reads SQVTM; CDR2 reads ANQGSEA. This CDR3 is built from 18 residues. The CDR3 sequence is CSAGRRGRRQGGMGTQYF. The CDR3 DNA reads as TGCAGCGCTGGACGACGAGGTCGGAGACAGGGTGGGATGGGTACGCAGTATTTT.

At least ten counts were recorded for this clonotype. The chain uses TRBV7-9 and TRBJ1-5; TRBD1 is a possible D gene (5 bases). Trimming took 1 base from V and 2 from J, leaving 15 bases between them. The CDR3 is made up of 17 amino acids. Germline values: CDR1 SEHNR, CDR2 FQNEAQ (reference sequence). CDR3 protein: CASSLVSPGAGNQPQHF. CDR3 sequence (DNA): TGTGCCAGCAGCTTAGTAAGTCCCGGGGCGGGCAATCAGCCCCAGCATTTT.

This clonotype was seen repeatedly, ten times or more. This chain joins TRBV20-1 and TRBJ2-5; D may be TRBD1 (6 bases). V lost 6 bases and J 1 base, leaving 9 bases between the germline ends. The CDR3 extends over 12 amino acids. CDR1 is DFQATT, CDR2 SNEGSKA, per germline (reference sequence). CDR3 protein: CSATGFQETQYF. As DNA, the CDR3 is TGCAGTGCAACAGGGTTCCAAGAGACCCAGTACTTC.

This clonotype showed up many times. The chain couples TRBV6-1 to TRBJ2-7; TRBD2 matches 7 bases. The CDR3 consists of 15 residues. The trim removed 7 bases at V and 3 bases at J, leaving 12 bases unmatched. The V gene's germline CDR1 is MNHNS and CDR2 SASEGT. For the CDR3, the DNA is TGTGCCAGCAATCCTACCGGACTAGGTCACTACGAGCAGTACTTC. Translated, it gives CASNPTGLGHYEQYF.

This clonotype has a count of ten or more. The chain uses TRBV5-1 and TRBJ2-7; D may be TRBD1 (7 bases). This CDR3 has 15 residues. V was cut by 4 bases and J by 1 base, with 15 bases left in between. Germline CDR1 and CDR2: SGHRS and YFSETQ. The CDR3 region is CASSAGQQISYEQYF. The CDR3 DNA reads TGCGCCAGCAGCGCGGGACAGCAAATTTCCTACGAGCAGTACTTC.

The V gene is TRBV7-2, the J gene TRBJ2-7; no firm D call. Germline-derived CDR1 and CDR2 are SGHTA and FQGNSA. The ends were cut back, 5 bases at V and 2 bases at J, with 7 bases in the middle. This CDR3 is 12 amino acids long. CDR3 sequence (DNA): TGTGCCAGCAGCCCCCCTGCCTACGAGCAGTACTTC. Its translation: CASSPPAYEQYF.

This clonotype was detected many times. The chain couples TRBV10-3 to TRBJ2-5, with TRBD2 matching 10 bases. Germline CDR1 ENHRY, CDR2 SYGVKD. The CDR3 runs to 20 residues. With V trimmed by 2 bases and J by 3 bases, 18 bases remained unmatched. The CDR3 loop is CAISEGSWTSGELRKETQYF. CDR3 sequence (DNA): TGTGCCATCAGTGAGGGGTCCTGGACTAGCGGAGAGTTACGGAAAGAGACCCAGTACTTC.

This clonotype was counted between two and nine times. A junction boundary mismatches the germline segment, possibly from a read error. The chain employs TRBV7-7 and TRBJ2-2; D call uncertain. The germline CDR1 and CDR2 sequences are SSHAT and FNYEAQ (reference sequence). CDR3 length: 16 amino acids. The CDR3 DNA is TGTGCTAGCAGCTTACATCCTACCCCGAACACCGGGGAGCTGTTTTTT. Its translation is CASSLHPTPNTGELFF.

In regard to this clonotype: A much larger clone differs from this one at a single base, so this may be a read error. The V call is TRBV5-6, the J call TRBJ1-2; D is uncertain. Germline CDR1 SGHDT, CDR2 YYEEEE. The CDR3 has 12 amino acids. CDR3 residues: CTSSLEAFGYTF. The CDR3 DNA reads as TGTACCAGCAGCTTGGAGGCCTTTGGCTACACCTTC.

This sequence joins TRBV20-1 and TRBJ2-7, with a possible D match to TRBD1 (6 bases). V dropped 6 bases and J dropped 3 bases, with 18 bases sitting between them. The CDR3 covers 14 residues. The germline CDR1 and CDR2 sequences are DFQATT and SNEGSKA (reference sequence). The CDR3 DNA follows: TGCAGTGCCAGGGGATGGGGAGAAGGCTACGAGCAGTACTTC. Protein: CSARGWGEGYEQYF.